The source of this T cell receptor beta chain is a study of tumor-infiltrating lymphocytes in primary liver carcinoma. Looking at the study overall: Both sexes were represented among patients, who were 30 to 69 years old. Recorded tumor stage was T1-T3 N0M0, with diameters of roughly 4.2 to 10 cm. Study-level results: Whereas tumor region pairs overlapped more, tumor-adjacent and tumor-blood pairs overlapped less.

V shed 3 bases, J shed 14 bases, and the junction held 15 bases outside the gene matches. The germline CDR1 and CDR2 sequences are SQVTM and ANQGSEA. This CDR3 is built from 13 residues. Production of TCR beta cDNA used around 500 ng total RNA together with a constant-region primer. Three nested multiplex PCR rounds, a slightly modified ARM-PCR, produced the libraries for TCR beta. The first two PCR rounds used TRBV1-TRBV30 primers with a Cbeta primer, about 9 cycles each. TCRdb fed the multiplex PCR reads into MiXCR, producing one record per CDR3 protein. This table holds about 64,000 distinct CDR3 sequences, over 60% found once. As regards this clonotype: Its antigen is still unknown.

Co-extracting RNA and DNA was done with roughly 17-34 mg of unsorted bulk tissue as input. Primary liver carcinoma, confirmed by histopathology, was surgically resected. V is TRBV29-1 and J is TRBJ2-5, with TRBD1 identical over 7 bases. What was sequenced was liver tumor tissue from sampling region 4. Documented subset: tumor region T4, right-lateral pole. This clonotype originated in a man aged 40-49 years with primary liver carcinoma and hepatitis B virus infection. The CDR3 DNA follows: TGCAGCGTTGACAAACAGGGGATGGAGATCCAATACTTC. Translation gives CSVDKQGMEIQYF.